The TCR beta chain under discussion was sequenced for a study of blood T cell repertoires in COVID-19. Study details: Donors in the United States, Italy and Spain gave samples during acute or convalescent COVID-19. T cells, B-cell-depleted T cells, or PBMCs supplied cDNA or gDNA.

V shed 0 bases, J shed 2 bases, and the junction held 6 bases outside the gene matches. Germline V gene sequence: CDR1 SGHTA, CDR2 FQGNSA. This CDR3 spans 17 amino acids. Authors' methods: Estimation of nucleated cell counts was performed using reference gene primer amplification. Using immunoSEQ multiplex PCR, the repertoire was profiled, and TCRdb retains in-frame clones only, with some absent. V, J and clone size are taken as reported in that table, and D and trimming were inferred from the DNA itself. The profile covers about 140,000 clones, with 85% to 90% appearing a single time and roughly 9.6% taken by the ten largest.

Sequencing input: peripheral blood. V and J are TRBV7-2 and TRBJ1-5, with TRBD1 matching over 8 bases. The source of this sequence is a woman of 80 years or more with acute or convalescent COVID-19. CDR3 residues: CASSLAHPGQGNQPQHF. The DNA of the CDR3 is TGTGCCAGCAGCTTAGCACACCCGGGACAGGGCAATCAGCCCCAGCATTTT.